Shown below are 4 T cell receptor beta chains from a single sample sequenced in a study of blood T cell repertoires in COVID-19. Using immunoSEQ multiplex PCR, the repertoire was profiled, and TCRdb retains in-frame clones only, with some absent. The table shows fewer than 350,000 clones, with 85% to 90% occurring only once. Specimen: PBMCs or T cells enriched from blood (not recorded which). The receptors were sampled from a woman in her thirties who had been exposed to COVID-19.

V and J are TRBV10-3 and TRBJ1-2, with TRBD1 matching 7 bases. Trimming cost V 11 bases and J 5 bases; bases outside gene matches: 11. Germline V CDR1 and CDR2: ENHRY, SYGVKD. The CDR3 sequence is 13 residues long. The CDR3 DNA is TGTGCCGCCCAAACAGGGGTCCCATATGGCTACACCTTC. The encoded protein is CAAQTGVPYGYTF.

The rearrangement links TRBV11-3 to TRBJ1-1; TRBD1 matches at 9 bases. Germline V gene lookup returns CDR1 SGHNT and CDR2 YENEEA. Unmatched junction bases numbered 10, after V lost 5 bases and J lost 0 bases. CDR3 size: 17 residues. CDR3 in amino acids: CASSRGTGRIMNTEAFF. The DNA of the CDR3 is TGTGCCAGCAGCCGGGGGACAGGGAGGATTATGAACACTGAAGCTTTCTTT.

J is TRBJ1-5 and V is TRBV29-1; 9 bases line up with TRBD1. The trim removed 6 bases at V and 5 bases at J, leaving 5 bases unmatched. CDR1 and CDR2 (germline): SQVTM, ANQGSEA. The CDR3 extends over 13 amino acids. The DNA of the CDR3 is TGCAGCGTGAGGGACAGGGACCATCAGCCCCAGCATTTT. It encodes CSVRDRDHQPQHF.

V and J are TRBV23-1 and TRBJ2-5; the D is unclear. TRBV23-1 is filed as an ORF, its function uncertain. Deletions cut 3 bases from V and 0 bases from J, with 17 bases between. This CDR3 contains 17 residues. The CDR3 DNA is TGCGCCAGCAGTCATCATGGTCCCAGGCCGTACCAAGAGACCCAGTACTTC. Encoded protein: CASSHHGPRPYQETQYF.